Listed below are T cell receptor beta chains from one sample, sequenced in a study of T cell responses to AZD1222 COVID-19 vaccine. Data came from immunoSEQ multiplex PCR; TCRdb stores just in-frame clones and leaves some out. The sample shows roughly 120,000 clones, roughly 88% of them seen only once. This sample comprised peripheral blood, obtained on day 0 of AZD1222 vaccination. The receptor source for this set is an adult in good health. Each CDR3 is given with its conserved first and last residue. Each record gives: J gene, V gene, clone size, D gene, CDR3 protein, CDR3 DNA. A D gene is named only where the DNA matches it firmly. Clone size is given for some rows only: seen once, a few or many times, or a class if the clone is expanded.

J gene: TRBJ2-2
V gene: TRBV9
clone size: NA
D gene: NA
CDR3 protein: CASSTSDRHTGELFF
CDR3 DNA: TGTGCCAGCAGCACCTCCGACAGACACACCGGGGAGCTGTTTTTT

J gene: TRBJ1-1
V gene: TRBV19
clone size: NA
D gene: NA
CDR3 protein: CASSIGTWERAFF
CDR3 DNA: TGTGCCAGTAGCATCGGGACATGGGAAAGGGCTTTCTTT

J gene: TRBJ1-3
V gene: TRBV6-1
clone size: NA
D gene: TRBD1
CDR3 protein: CASSAGQGASGNTIYF
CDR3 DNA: TGTGCCAGCAGTGCGGGACAGGGAGCGTCTGGAAACACCATATATTTT

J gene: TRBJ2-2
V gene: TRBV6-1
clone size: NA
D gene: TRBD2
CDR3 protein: CASSEVRTSDTGELFF
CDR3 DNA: TGTGCCAGCAGTGAAGTGCGGACTAGCGACACCGGGGAGCTGTTTTTT

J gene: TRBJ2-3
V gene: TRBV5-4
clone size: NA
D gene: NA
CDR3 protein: CASSLGTRSADTQYF
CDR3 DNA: TGTGCCAGCAGCTTGGGTACCCGGTCGGCAGATACGCAGTATTTT

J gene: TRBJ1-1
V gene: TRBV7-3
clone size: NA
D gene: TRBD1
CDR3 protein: CASSLTGQGIAEAFF
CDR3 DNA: TGTGCCAGCAGCTTAACGGGACAGGGGATCGCTGAAGCTTTCTTT

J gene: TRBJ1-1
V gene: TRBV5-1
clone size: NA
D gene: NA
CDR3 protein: CASSSKGPQAFF
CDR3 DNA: TGCGCCAGCAGCTCCAAAGGGCCACAAGCTTTCTTT

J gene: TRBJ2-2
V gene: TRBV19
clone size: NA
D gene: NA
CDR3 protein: CASSRGDTNTGELFF
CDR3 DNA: TGTGCCAGTAGTCGGGGAGACACGAACACCGGGGAGCTGTTTTTT

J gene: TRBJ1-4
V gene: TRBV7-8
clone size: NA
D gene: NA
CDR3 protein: CASSPHRMVEKLFF
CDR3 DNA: TGTGCCAGCAGCCCCCATCGAATGGTTGAAAAACTGTTTTTT

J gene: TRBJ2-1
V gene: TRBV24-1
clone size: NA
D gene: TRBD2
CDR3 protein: CATSDLRQGGGGEQFF
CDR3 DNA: TGTGCCACCAGTGACCTTAGGCAGGGTGGGGGGGGTGAGCAGTTCTTC

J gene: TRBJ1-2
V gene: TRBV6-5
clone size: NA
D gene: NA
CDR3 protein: CASRATGRTLYGYTF
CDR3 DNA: TGTGCCAGCAGGGCCACCGGACGGACGCTCTATGGCTACACCTTC

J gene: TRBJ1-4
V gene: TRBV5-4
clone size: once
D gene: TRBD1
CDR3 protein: CASSATGGNEKLFF
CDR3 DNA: TGTGCCAGCAGCGCGACAGGGGGGAATGAAAAACTGTTTTTT

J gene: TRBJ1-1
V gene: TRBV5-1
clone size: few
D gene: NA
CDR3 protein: CASSSVLGTEAFF
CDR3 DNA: TGCGCCAGCAGCTCGGTCCTTGGGACTGAAGCTTTCTTT

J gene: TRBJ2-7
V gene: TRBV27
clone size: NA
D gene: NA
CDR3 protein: CASSKRNRGPDHEQYF
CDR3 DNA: TGTGCCAGCAGTAAGAGGAATAGGGGTCCGGACCACGAGCAGTACTTC

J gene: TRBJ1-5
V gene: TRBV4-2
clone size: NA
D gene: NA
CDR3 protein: CASSQEGSVSNQPQHF
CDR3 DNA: TGTGCCAGCAGCCAAGAAGGCTCGGTCAGCAATCAGCCCCAGCATTTT

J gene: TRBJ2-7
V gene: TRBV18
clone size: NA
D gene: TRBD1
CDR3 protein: CASSLLGTGEHEQYF
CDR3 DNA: TGTGCCAGCTCACTACTCGGGACAGGGGAGCACGAGCAGTACTTC

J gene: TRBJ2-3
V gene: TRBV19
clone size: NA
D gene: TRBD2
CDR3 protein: CASMGREFNMDTQYF
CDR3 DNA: TGTGCCAGTATGGGGAGGGAATTTAATATGGATACGCAGTATTTT

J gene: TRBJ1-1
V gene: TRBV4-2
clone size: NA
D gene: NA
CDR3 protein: CASSQGAGFMNTEAFF
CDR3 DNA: TGTGCCAGCAGCCAAGGGGCAGGGTTCATGAACACTGAAGCTTTCTTT

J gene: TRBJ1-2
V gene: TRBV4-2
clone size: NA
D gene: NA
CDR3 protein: CASSQDRQENYGYTF
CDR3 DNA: TGTGCCAGCAGCCAAGATCGGCAGGAGAACTATGGCTACACCTTC

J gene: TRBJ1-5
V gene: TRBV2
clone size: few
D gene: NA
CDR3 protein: CASSGQAGNQPQHF
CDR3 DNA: TGTGCCAGCAGTGGACAGGCGGGCAATCAGCCCCAGCATTTT

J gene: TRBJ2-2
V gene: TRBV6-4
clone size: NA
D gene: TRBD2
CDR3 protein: CASSPTSGVYTGELFF
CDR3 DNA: TGTGCCAGCAGTCCGACTAGCGGGGTATACACCGGGGAGCTGTTTTTT

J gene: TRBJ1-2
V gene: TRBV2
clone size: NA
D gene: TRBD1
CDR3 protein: CASSTLGQGLGYTF
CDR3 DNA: TGTGCCAGCAGTACCTTGGGACAGGGGCTTGGCTACACCTTC

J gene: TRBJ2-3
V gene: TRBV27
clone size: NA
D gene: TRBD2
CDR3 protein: CASSFWGGRHTDTQYF
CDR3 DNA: TGTGCCAGCAGTTTCTGGGGGGGTCGACACACAGATACGCAGTATTTT

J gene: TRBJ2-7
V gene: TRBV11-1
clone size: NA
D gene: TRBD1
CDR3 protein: CASSRPDRPNYEQYF
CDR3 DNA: TGTGCCAGCAGCCGCCCGGACAGGCCGAACTACGAGCAGTACTTC

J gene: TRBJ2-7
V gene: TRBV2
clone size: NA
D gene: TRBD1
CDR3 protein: CASSPDRVISYEQYF
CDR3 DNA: TGTGCCAGCAGTCCGGACAGGGTAATTTCCTACGAGCAGTACTTC

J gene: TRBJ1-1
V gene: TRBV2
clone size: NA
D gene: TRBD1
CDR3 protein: CASGGQGENTEAFF
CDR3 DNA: TGTGCCAGCGGGGGACAGGGGGAGAACACTGAAGCTTTCTTT

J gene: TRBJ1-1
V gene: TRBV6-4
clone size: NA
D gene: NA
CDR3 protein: CASSERNGNTEAFF
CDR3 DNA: TGTGCCAGCAGTGAGCGTAACGGGAACACTGAAGCTTTCTTT

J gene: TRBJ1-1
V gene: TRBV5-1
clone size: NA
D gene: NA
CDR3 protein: CASSKSSEMNTEAFF
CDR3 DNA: TGCGCCAGCAGCAAAAGTAGTGAGATGAACACTGAAGCTTTCTTT

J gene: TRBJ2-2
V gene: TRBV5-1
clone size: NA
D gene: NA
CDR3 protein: CASSLSVTGELFF
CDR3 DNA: TGCGCCAGCAGCTTGTCCGTTACCGGGGAGCTGTTTTTT

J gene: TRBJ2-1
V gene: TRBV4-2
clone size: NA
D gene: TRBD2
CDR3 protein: CASSIYWTSGYNEQFF
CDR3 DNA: TGTGCCAGCAGCATATATTGGACTAGCGGCTACAATGAGCAGTTCTTC

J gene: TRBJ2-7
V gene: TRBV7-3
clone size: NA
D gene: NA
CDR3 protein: CASTIYYEQYF
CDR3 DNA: TGTGCCAGCACCATCTACTACGAGCAGTACTTC

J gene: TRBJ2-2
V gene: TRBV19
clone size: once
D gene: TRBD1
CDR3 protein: CASRNPEAWGTGFTGELFF
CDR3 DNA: TGTGCCAGTCGCAACCCAGAGGCCTGGGGGACAGGGTTTACCGGGGAGCTGTTTTTT

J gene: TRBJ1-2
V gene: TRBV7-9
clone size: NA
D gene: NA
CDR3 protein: CASSARQAVNYGYTF
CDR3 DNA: TGTGCCAGCAGTGCCAGACAGGCCGTGAACTATGGCTACACCTTC

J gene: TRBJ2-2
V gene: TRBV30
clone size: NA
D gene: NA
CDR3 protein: CAWSNSGSTGELFF
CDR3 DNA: TGTGCCTGGAGTAACTCGGGATCCACCGGGGAGCTGTTTTTT

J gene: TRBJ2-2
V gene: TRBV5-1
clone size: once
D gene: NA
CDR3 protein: CASNPEGAGELFF
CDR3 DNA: TGCGCCAGCAACCCCGAGGGGGCCGGGGAGCTGTTTTTT

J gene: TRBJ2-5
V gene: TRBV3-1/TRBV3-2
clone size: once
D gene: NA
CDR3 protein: CASSSVQETQYF
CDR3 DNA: TGTGCCAGCAGCTCGGTTCAAGAGACCCAGTACTTC

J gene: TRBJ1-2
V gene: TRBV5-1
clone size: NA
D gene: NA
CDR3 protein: CASSLQTTNYGYTF
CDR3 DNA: TGCGCCAGCAGCTTACAGACGACTAACTATGGCTACACCTTC

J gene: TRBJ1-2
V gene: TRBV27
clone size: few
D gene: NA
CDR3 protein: CASSPQVLGNYGYTF
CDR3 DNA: TGTGCCAGCAGTCCCCAGGTCCTGGGGAACTATGGCTACACCTTC

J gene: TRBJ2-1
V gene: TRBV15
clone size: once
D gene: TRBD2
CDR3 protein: CATSRDLGGSSYNEQFF
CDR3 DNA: TGTGCCACCAGCAGAGATCTTGGCGGGAGCTCCTACAATGAGCAGTTCTTC